This paragraph covers one TCR beta chain sequence. V shed 8 bases and J shed 4 bases, with 20 bases lying between them. This CDR3 spans 15 amino acids. CDR1 is MNHEY, CDR2 SVGEGT, per germline. Method: immunoSEQ multiplex PCR; TCRdb's copy keeps in-frame clones and lacks some. The sample records 200,000 to 300,000 clones, about 89% being singletons. These data come from a study of blood T cell repertoires in COVID-19. On the study more broadly: Sample material is recorded as cDNA or gDNA derived from T cells, B-cell-depleted T cells, or PBMCs.

Participants spanned ages about 18 to 95 years and resided in about 24 US areas. Cohort allocation depended upon clinical history that participants reported. Donors of Cohort 3 who recovered were those that had two negative PCRs, clearance, or symptom resolution. Sequences were obtained from PBMCs or T cells enriched from blood (not recorded which). The receptor was isolated from a woman in her thirties who had recovered from COVID-19. The chain uses TRBV6-2 or TRBV6-3 and TRBJ1-2; possibly TRBD1 for D (5 bases). The CDR3, as DNA: TGTGCCAGCGGCCCTCCGTCGGGGGTTCTCTATGGCTACACCTTC. It specifies CASGPPSGVLYGYTF.